The rows below give T cell receptor beta chains drawn from one sample of a study of blood T cell repertoires in COVID-19. Generated by immunoSEQ multiplex PCR, the TCRdb table keeps only in-frame clones and is missing some. The sample shows over 200,000 clones, over 75% of them seen only once. Specimen: peripheral blood. All receptors come from a woman of 80 years or more with acute or convalescent COVID-19. Both conserved end residues are part of each CDR3. A D gene is named only where the DNA matches it firmly. Size tells how often a clone was seen (once, few, many) or the class of an expanded clone, and some rows leave it out.

V gene: TRBV9; J gene: TRBJ1-2; D gene: -; clone size: -; CDR3 protein: CASSVGGQQNNYGYTF; CDR3 DNA: TGTGCCAGCAGCGTAGGGGGACAACAAAATAACTATGGCTACACCTTC
V gene: TRBV25-1; J gene: TRBJ1-5; D gene: TRBD1; clone size: few; CDR3 protein: CAGQGPSQPQHF; CDR3 DNA: TGTGCAGGACAGGGGCCCAGTCAGCCCCAGCATTTT
V gene: TRBV7-9; J gene: TRBJ2-1; D gene: TRBD2; clone size: -; CDR3 protein: CASSLGLALYNEQFF; CDR3 DNA: TGTGCCAGCAGCTTAGGACTAGCCCTTTACAATGAGCAGTTCTTC
V gene: TRBV5-1; J gene: TRBJ1-3; D gene: -; clone size: -; CDR3 protein: CASSFDSSGNTIYF; CDR3 DNA: TGCGCCAGCAGCTTTGACAGCTCTGGAAACACCATATATTTT
V gene: TRBV19; J gene: TRBJ2-3; D gene: TRBD1; clone size: once; CDR3 protein: CASSIGTDTDTQYF; CDR3 DNA: TGTGCCAGTAGTATCGGGACAGACACAGATACGCAGTATTTT
V gene: TRBV9; J gene: TRBJ2-1; D gene: TRBD1; clone size: -; CDR3 protein: CASSVGQGLYNEQFF; CDR3 DNA: TGTGCCAGCAGCGTAGGACAGGGCCTTTACAATGAGCAGTTCTTC
V gene: TRBV28; J gene: TRBJ2-3; D gene: TRBD1; clone size: -; CDR3 protein: CASSPQGWGTDTQYF; CDR3 DNA: TGTGCCAGCAGTCCACAGGGGTGGGGCACAGATACGCAGTATTTT
V gene: TRBV11-1; J gene: TRBJ2-5; D gene: TRBD1; clone size: -; CDR3 protein: CAIQGDQETQYF; CDR3 DNA: TGTGCCATACAGGGGGACCAAGAGACCCAGTACTTC
V gene: TRBV5-1; J gene: TRBJ1-3; D gene: -; clone size: -; CDR3 protein: CASSLGQLGSGNTIYF; CDR3 DNA: TGCGCCAGCAGCTTGGGACAGCTAGGGTCTGGAAACACCATATATTTT
V gene: TRBV28; J gene: TRBJ2-7; D gene: -; clone size: -; CDR3 protein: CASSFGAAVPYEQYF; CDR3 DNA: TGTGCCAGCAGTTTTGGAGCCGCAGTTCCGTACGAGCAGTACTTC
V gene: TRBV19; J gene: TRBJ2-7; D gene: -; clone size: -; CDR3 protein: CASSKDNTYEQYF; CDR3 DNA: TGTGCCAGTAGTAAGGACAATACTTACGAGCAGTACTTC
V gene: TRBV13; J gene: TRBJ1-1; D gene: TRBD1; clone size: -; CDR3 protein: CASSARVTGGPRNTEAFF; CDR3 DNA: TGTGCCAGCAGCGCGCGAGTTACAGGGGGCCCTCGGAACACTGAGGCTTTCTTT
V gene: TRBV30; J gene: TRBJ1-1; D gene: -; clone size: few; CDR3 protein: CAWKSDTLNTEAFF; CDR3 DNA: TGTGCCTGGAAGTCGGACACATTGAACACTGAAGCTTTCTTT
V gene: TRBV3-1/TRBV3-2; J gene: TRBJ1-4; D gene: -; clone size: once; CDR3 protein: CASSKGHRGGNEKLFF; CDR3 DNA: TGTGCCAGCAGCAAGGGCCATAGGGGAGGTAATGAAAAACTGTTTTTT
V gene: TRBV7-9; J gene: TRBJ2-2; D gene: TRBD1; clone size: -; CDR3 protein: CASSRDSSRELFF; CDR3 DNA: TGTGCCAGCAGTCGGGACAGCTCCCGGGAGCTGTTTTTT
V gene: TRBV15; J gene: TRBJ2-6; D gene: TRBD1; clone size: -; CDR3 protein: CATSTLTGAGANVLTF; CDR3 DNA: TGTGCCACCAGCACGTTAACAGGGGCAGGGGCCAACGTCCTGACTTTC
V gene: TRBV15; J gene: TRBJ2-7; D gene: -; clone size: -; CDR3 protein: CATSRDHAGDYEQYF; CDR3 DNA: TGTGCCACCAGCAGAGATCACGCGGGTGACTACGAGCAGTACTTC
V gene: TRBV3-1/TRBV3-2; J gene: TRBJ2-4; D gene: TRBD1; clone size: -; CDR3 protein: CASSQVDRAAKNIQYF; CDR3 DNA: TGTGCCAGCAGCCAAGTTGACAGGGCGGCCAAAAACATTCAGTACTTC
V gene: TRBV15; J gene: TRBJ1-2; D gene: -; clone size: -; CDR3 protein: CATSRDRNYGYTF; CDR3 DNA: TGTGCCACCAGCAGAGATCGGAACTATGGCTACACCTTC
V gene: TRBV3-1/TRBV3-2; J gene: TRBJ1-6; D gene: -; clone size: -; CDR3 protein: CASSAQTGHSNSPLHF; CDR3 DNA: TGTGCCAGCAGCGCTCAAACGGGACACAGTAATTCACCCCTCCACTTT
V gene: TRBV27; J gene: TRBJ1-2; D gene: -; clone size: -; CDR3 protein: CASSSALNSGLLDGYTF; CDR3 DNA: TGTGCCAGCAGCTCTGCGTTGAATTCAGGGTTATTAGATGGCTACACCTTC